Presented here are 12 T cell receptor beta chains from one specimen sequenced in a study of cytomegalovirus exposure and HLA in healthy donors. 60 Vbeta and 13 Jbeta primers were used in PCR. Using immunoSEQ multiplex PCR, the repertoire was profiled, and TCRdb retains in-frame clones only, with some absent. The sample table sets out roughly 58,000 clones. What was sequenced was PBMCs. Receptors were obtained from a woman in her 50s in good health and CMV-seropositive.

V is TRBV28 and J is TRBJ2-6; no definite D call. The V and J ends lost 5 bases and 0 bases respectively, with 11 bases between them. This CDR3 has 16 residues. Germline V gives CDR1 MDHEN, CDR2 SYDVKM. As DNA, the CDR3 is TGTGCCAGCAGTCCTCCTCTACGCTCTGGGGCCAACGTCCTGACTTTC. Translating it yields CASSPPLRSGANVLTF.

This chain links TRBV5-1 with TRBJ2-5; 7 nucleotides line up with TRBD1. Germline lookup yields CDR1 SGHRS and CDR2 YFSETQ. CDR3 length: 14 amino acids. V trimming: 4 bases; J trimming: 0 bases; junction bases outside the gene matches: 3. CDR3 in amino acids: CASSLTGNQETQYF. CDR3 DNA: TGCGCCAGCAGCCTGACAGGGAACCAAGAGACCCAGTACTTC.

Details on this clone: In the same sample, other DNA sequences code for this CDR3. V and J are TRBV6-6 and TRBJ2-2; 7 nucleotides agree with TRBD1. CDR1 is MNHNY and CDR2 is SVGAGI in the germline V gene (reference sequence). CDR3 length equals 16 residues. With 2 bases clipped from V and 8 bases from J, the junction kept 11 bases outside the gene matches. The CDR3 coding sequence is TGTGCCAGCAGTTACACAGGGAAGGGGGCCTCTGGGGAGCTGTTTTTT. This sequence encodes CASSYTGKGASGELFF.

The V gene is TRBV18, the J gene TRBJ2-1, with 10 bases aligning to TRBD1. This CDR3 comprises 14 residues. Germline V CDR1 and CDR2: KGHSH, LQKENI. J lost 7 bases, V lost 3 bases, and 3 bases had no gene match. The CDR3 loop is CASSPGQGRNEQFF. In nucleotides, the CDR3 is TGTGCCAGCTCACCGGGACAGGGGAGAAATGAGCAGTTCTTC.

CDR3 in amino acids: CASSQDPGQGRIHGYTF. CDR3 bases: TGTGCCAGCAGCCAAGATCCGGGCCAGGGGAGAATTCATGGCTACACCTTC. This rearrangement joins TRBV4-2 to TRBJ1-2; maybe TRBD1 (6 bases). The V end was cut by 0 bases, the J end by 6 bases, with 20 bases between. The CDR3 is 17 amino acids. From germline, CDR1 is LGHNA and CDR2 YNFKEQ.

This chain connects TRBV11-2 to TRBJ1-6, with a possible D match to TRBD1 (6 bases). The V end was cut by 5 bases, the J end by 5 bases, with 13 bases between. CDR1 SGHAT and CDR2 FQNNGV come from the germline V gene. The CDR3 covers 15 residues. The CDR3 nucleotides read TGTGCCAGCAGCCCCGGCTACAGGGATAATTCACCCCTCCACTTT. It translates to CASSPGYRDNSPLHF.

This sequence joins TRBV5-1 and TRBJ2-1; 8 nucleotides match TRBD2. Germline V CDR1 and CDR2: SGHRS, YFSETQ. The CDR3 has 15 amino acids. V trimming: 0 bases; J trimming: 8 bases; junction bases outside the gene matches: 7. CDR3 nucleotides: TGCGCCAGCAGCTTGGCCCGAAGCGGGAGCGATGAGCAGTTCTTC. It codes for CASSLARSGSDEQFF.

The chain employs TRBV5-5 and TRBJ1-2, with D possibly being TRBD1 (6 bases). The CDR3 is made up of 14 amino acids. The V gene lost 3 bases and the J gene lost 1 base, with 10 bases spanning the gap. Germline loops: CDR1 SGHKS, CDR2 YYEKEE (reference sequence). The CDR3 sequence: CASSWGTLNYGYTF. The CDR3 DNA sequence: TGTGCCAGCAGCTGGGGGACACTTAACTATGGCTACACCTTC.

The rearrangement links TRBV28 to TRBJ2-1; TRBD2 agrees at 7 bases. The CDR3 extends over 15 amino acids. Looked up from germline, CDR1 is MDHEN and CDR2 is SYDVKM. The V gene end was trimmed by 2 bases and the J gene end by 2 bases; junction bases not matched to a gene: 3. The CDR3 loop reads CASSLAGAAYNEQFF. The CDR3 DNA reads TGTGCCAGCAGTTTAGCGGGAGCCGCCTACAATGAGCAGTTCTTC.

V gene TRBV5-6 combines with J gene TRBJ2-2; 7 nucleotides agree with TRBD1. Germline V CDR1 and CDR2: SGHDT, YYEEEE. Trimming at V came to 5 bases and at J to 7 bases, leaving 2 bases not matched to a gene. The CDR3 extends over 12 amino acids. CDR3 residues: CASRQGIGELFF. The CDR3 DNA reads TGTGCCAGCAGACAGGGGATCGGGGAGCTGTTTTTT.

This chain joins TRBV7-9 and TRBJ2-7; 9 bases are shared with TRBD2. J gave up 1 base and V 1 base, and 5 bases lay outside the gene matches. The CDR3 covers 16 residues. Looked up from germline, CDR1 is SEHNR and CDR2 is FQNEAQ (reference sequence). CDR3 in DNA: TGTGCCAGCAGCTTAGGGTTAGCGGGAGAGTCCTACGAGCAGTACTTC. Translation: CASSLGLAGESYEQYF.

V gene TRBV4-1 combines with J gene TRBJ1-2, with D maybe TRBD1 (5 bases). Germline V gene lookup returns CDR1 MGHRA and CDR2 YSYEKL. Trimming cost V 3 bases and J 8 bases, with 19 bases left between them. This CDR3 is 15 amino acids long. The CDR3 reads CASSQQTEVPHGYTF. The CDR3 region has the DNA TGCGCCAGCAGCCAGCAGACAGAGGTTCCTCACGGCTACACCTTC.